One sample yielded the 25 T cell receptor beta chains listed below, sequenced in a study of naive and memory T cell subsets. Both TRBC1 and TRBC2 were covered by a beta constant-region primer of two equimolar oligonucleotides. TCRdb called the UMI-ligation and nested PCR reads again in MiXCR, with one record for every CDR3 protein. The table records 120,000 to 150,000 distinct CDR3 sequences, 15% to 20% of them present only once. Sequencing input: naive CD4+ T cells from blood. The receptors were gathered from a human donor in good health.

This clonotype was observed a handful of times. The chain links TRBV12-3 or TRBV12-4 to TRBJ2-2; D is possibly TRBD2 (6 bases). The CDR3 extends over 13 amino acids. V was shortened by 3 bases and J by 7 bases, with 9 bases between the two germline ends. CDR3 sequence: CASSLYSGGELFF. CDR3 DNA sequence: TGTGCCAGCAGTTTGTATAGCGGCGGGGAGCTGTTTTTT.

This clonotype was observed a handful of times. The chain joins TRBV6-5 to TRBJ2-1, with a tentative D call TRBD1 (5 bases). This CDR3 is built from 14 residues. CDR1 and CDR2 from the germline V gene are MNHEY and SVGAGI. V gave up 0 bases and J gave up 3 bases, with 6 bases separating them. Here the CDR3 reads CASSYSDSYNEQFF. The CDR3, as DNA: TGTGCCAGCAGTTACTCTGACAGCTACAATGAGCAGTTCTTC.

This clonotype was detected only a few times. V and J are TRBV11-2 and TRBJ1-5, with 9 positions matching TRBD1. The CDR3 has 16 amino acids. Germline-derived CDR1 and CDR2 are SGHAT and FQNNGV. V lost 1 base to trimming and J lost 0 bases; unmatched junction nucleotides: 1. The CDR3 reads CASSLGDRASNQPQHF. The CDR3 DNA sequence: TGTGCCAGCAGCTTAGGGGACAGGGCTAGCAATCAGCCCCAGCATTTT. Full variable domain (outside the CDR3, taken from reference TRBV11-2 and TRBJ1-5): EAGVAQSPRYKIIEKRQSVAFWCNPISGHATLYWYQQILGQGPKLLIQFQNNGVVDDSQLPKDRFSAERLKGVDSTLKIQPAKLEDSAVYLCASSLGDRASNQPQHFGDGTRLSIL.

The chain uses TRBV5-1 and TRBJ2-5, with 9 positions matching TRBD2. V dropped 2 bases and J dropped 5; count of bases not matched to a gene: 7. The CDR3 consists of 15 residues. CDR1 is SGHRS, CDR2 YFSETQ, per germline. Here the CDR3 DNA reads TGCGCCAGCAGCTTTAGCGGGAGCAGCGGGGAGACCCAGTACTTC. Its protein product is CASSFSGSSGETQYF. Filled out from reference TRBV5-1 and TRBJ2-5, the complete variable domain reads KAGVTQTPRYLIKTRGQQVTLSCSPISGHRSVSWYQQTPGQGLQFLFEYFSETQRNKGNFPGRFSGRQFSNSRSEMNVSTLELGDSALYLCASSFSGSSGETQYFGPGTRLLVL.

The chain carries TRBV27 and TRBJ2-5; possibly TRBD2 for D (6 bases). Trimming took 0 bases from V and 4 from J, leaving 9 bases between them. Germline V lookup: CDR1 MNHEY, CDR2 SMNVEV (reference sequence). The CDR3 spans 14 residues. Here the CDR3 reads CASSLSGGRETQYF. The CDR3 nucleotides read TGTGCCAGCAGTTTATCAGGAGGGAGAGAGACCCAGTACTTC.

There are a few counts of this clonotype. This chain uses TRBV6-6 with TRBJ1-5; D possibly corresponds to TRBD1 (6 bases). There are 15 residues in the CDR3. The V gene's germline CDR1 is MNHNY and CDR2 SVGAGI (reference sequence). V lost 0 bases, J lost 7 bases, and 13 bases lay in between. DNA of the CDR3: TGTGCCAGCAGTTACTCGGCGGGGGGCGGGCAGCCCCAGCATTTT. Amino acids: CASSYSAGGGQPQHF.

This clonotype occurred many times. Written as DNA, the CDR3 is TGTGCCAGCATGTGCCCAACCCAGTACTTC. It is translated as CASMCPTQYF. The chain couples TRBV21-1 to TRBJ2-5. TRBV21-1 is shown as a pseudogene. CDR3 length: 10 residues.

The chain employs TRBV7-8 and TRBJ2-7; D unresolved. The CDR3 length is 12 residues. V was cut by 4 bases and J by 7 bases, with 11 bases left in between. The germline V gene encodes CDR1 SGHVS and CDR2 FQNEAQ. Written as DNA, the CDR3 is TGTGCCAGCAGCTCCGCCCCAGTGGAGCAGTACTTC. Encoded protein: CASSSAPVEQYF.

The chain has TRBV28 and TRBJ2-1, with 11 bases matching TRBD2. CDR1 and CDR2 (germline): MDHEN, SYDVKM. Unmatched junction bases numbered 5, after V lost 3 bases and J lost 7 bases. The CDR3 spans 15 residues. CDR3 amino acids: CASSLSSGRRNEQFF. CDR3 DNA sequence: TGTGCCAGCAGTTTGTCTAGCGGGAGGAGAAATGAGCAGTTCTTC.

DNA of the CDR3: TGCAGTGCTAGCGGCAATCAGCCCCAGCATTTT. This gives the protein CSASGNQPQHF. The rearrangement links TRBV20-1 to TRBJ1-5; D is ambiguous. Germline-derived CDR1 and CDR2 are DFQATT and SNEGSKA (reference sequence). The CDR3 runs 11 residues. V gave up 3 bases and J gave up 2 bases, with 2 bases separating them.

The chain couples TRBV20-1 to TRBJ2-3, with D hard to call. The CDR3 has 15 amino acids. Germline V lookup: CDR1 DFQATT, CDR2 SNEGSKA (reference sequence). V was shortened by 6 bases and J by 3 bases, with 19 bases between the two germline ends. CDR3 region: CSANHAPPGTDTQYF. The CDR3 DNA is TGCAGTGCCAACCACGCGCCCCCCGGTACAGATACGCAGTATTTT.

The genes are TRBV20-1 and TRBJ2-1, with TRBD2 identical over 15 bases. This CDR3 contains 16 residues. The germline V gene encodes CDR1 DFQATT and CDR2 SNEGSKA (reference sequence). The trim removed 7 bases at V and 9 bases at J, leaving 13 bases unmatched. The CDR3: CSVGLAGGGKAFEQFF. In DNA, the CDR3 is TGCAGTGTCGGACTAGCGGGAGGGGGGAAGGCTTTTGAGCAGTTCTTC.

The gene calls are TRBV30 and TRBJ2-1, with 13 bases matching TRBD2. In germline, CDR1 is GTSNPN, CDR2 SVGIG (reference sequence). This CDR3 comprises 15 residues. Trimming removed 2 bases from V and 8 bases from J; junction bases left unmatched: 6. The CDR3 sequence is CAWSSGLAGADEQFF. The DNA of the CDR3 is TGTGCCTGGAGTTCCGGACTAGCGGGAGCGGATGAGCAGTTCTTC.

This clonotype has more than one count but fewer than ten. This rearrangement joins TRBV6-2 or TRBV6-3 to TRBJ1-5; 10 nucleotides match TRBD1. CDR1 MNHEY and CDR2 SVGEGT come from the germline V gene. The CDR3 spans 15 residues. V lost 4 bases to trimming and J lost 1 base; unmatched junction nucleotides: 1. This chain's CDR3 is CASSSGQGSNQPQHF. In nucleotides, the CDR3 is TGTGCCAGCAGTTCGGGACAGGGGAGCAATCAGCCCCAGCATTTT.

The chain combines TRBV10-3 with TRBJ2-1; TRBD2 aligns across 7 bases. The CDR3 length is 18 residues. Germline V CDR1 and CDR2: ENHRY, SYGVKD. V lost 3 bases and J lost 4; bases outside the gene matches: 15. CDR3 nucleotides: TGTGCCATCAGTGACTCTAGGGAGGGCGGGAGCCATTACAATGAGCAGTTCTTC. Protein sequence: CAISDSREGGSHYNEQFF.

This clonotype was seen many times. The V and J genes are TRBV9 and TRBJ2-1; D may be TRBD2 (6 bases). The CDR3 is 15 residues long. Germline loops: CDR1 SGDLS, CDR2 YYNGEE. Deletions cut 0 bases from V and 0 bases from J, with 7 bases between. CDR3 DNA: TGTGCCAGCAGCGTAGGGACTAACTCCTACAATGAGCAGTTCTTC. It is translated as CASSVGTNSYNEQFF.

This clonotype has a handful of counts. In DNA form, the CDR3 reads TGTGCCAGCAGTTTCGCGGTAGCGGGAGAAGAGACCCAGTACTTC. It is translated as CASSFAVAGEETQYF. The rearrangement joins TRBV28 to TRBJ2-5; 9 nucleotides align to TRBD2. CDR1 MDHEN and CDR2 SYDVKM come from the germline V gene. The CDR3 runs to 15 residues. The junction had 5 bases not matched to a gene; V was cut back by 3 bases and J by 3 bases.

This clonotype was seen a handful of times. The chain employs TRBV5-1 and TRBJ1-1, with D perhaps matching TRBD1 (5 bases). Germline V lookup: CDR1 SGHRS, CDR2 YFSETQ. This CDR3 has 17 amino acids. V lost 4 bases to trimming and J lost 7 bases, with 26 bases between them. CDR3 sequence reads: CASSTSLRGAARGEAFF. CDR3 DNA: TGCGCCAGCAGCACGAGCCTTCGAGGGGCAGCCCGTGGTGAAGCTTTCTTT.

This sequence joins TRBV19 and TRBJ2-1, with a weak D call TRBD2 (5 bases). Looked up from germline, CDR1 is LNHDA and CDR2 is SQIVND (reference sequence). V was clipped by 6 bases and J by 0 bases, with 18 bases between them. The CDR3 has 17 residues. CDR3 bases: TGTGCCAGTAGCCTGGGGTTTAGAGGGAGCTCCTACAATGAGCAGTTCTTC. Its protein is CASSLGFRGSSYNEQFF.

This clonotype was detected a few times. The V call is TRBV25-1, the J call TRBJ2-2; the match to TRBD2 covers 9 bases. CDR3 length equals 16 residues. V shed 1 base and J 3 bases; nucleotides not matched to a gene: 3. Germline CDR1 is MGHDK and CDR2 is SYGVNS. The DNA of the CDR3 is TGTGCCAGCAGTGAATTAGCGGGAGATGACACCGGGGAGCTGTTTTTT. Translated: CASSELAGDDTGELFF.

This clonotype was observed a few times. The rearrangement links TRBV30 to TRBJ2-7; 9 bases match TRBD1. This CDR3 has 13 amino acids. The junction had 5 bases not matched to a gene; V was cut back by 2 bases and J by 6 bases. The germline V gene has CDR1 GTSNPN and CDR2 SVGIG (reference sequence). The CDR3: CAWSPGQGSEQYF. The DNA of the CDR3 is TGTGCCTGGAGTCCGGGACAGGGTAGCGAGCAGTACTTC.

The CDR3 sequence: CASSEPPGGSNQPQHF. CDR3 nucleotide sequence: TGTGCCAGCAGCGAGCCTCCGGGAGGAAGCAATCAGCCCCAGCATTTT. The V gene is TRBV5-6, the J gene TRBJ1-5; D unresolved. This CDR3 region has 16 residues. Trimming left V 4 bases short and J 1 base short, with 15 bases between. The germline V gene encodes CDR1 SGHDT and CDR2 YYEEEE.

This clonotype has more than one count but fewer than ten. V gene TRBV7-8 combines with J gene TRBJ2-1; 11 bases are a match to TRBD2. The CDR3 length is 15 residues. Germline values: CDR1 SGHVS, CDR2 FQNEAQ. Trimming cost V 5 bases and J 10 bases; bases outside gene matches: 10. The CDR3 spells CASSPGTSGQGEQFF. The DNA of the CDR3 is TGTGCCAGCAGCCCCGGGACTAGCGGCCAGGGGGAGCAGTTCTTC.

V is TRBV27 and J is TRBJ2-4; the D gene could be TRBD1 or TRBD2 (5 bases each). The germline V gene encodes CDR1 MNHEY and CDR2 SMNVEV (reference sequence). This CDR3 has 16 amino acids. Trimming cost V 6 bases and J 6 bases, with 21 bases left between them. CDR3 sequence: CASSETGTPRRNIQYF. CDR3 bases: TGTGCCAGCAGCGAAACGGGGACCCCCAGAAGAAACATTCAGTACTTC.

This clonotype was seen repeatedly, ten times or more. The V and J genes are TRBV29-1 and TRBJ2-1; D uncertain. The CDR3 totals 12 residues. Germline assignment: CDR1 SQVTM and CDR2 ANQGSEA. Trimming shortened V by 0 bases and J by 6 bases, and 6 bases separated the two germline ends. The CDR3 region is CSVEDSSNEQFF. CDR3 DNA sequence: TGCAGCGTTGAAGATTCGTCCAATGAGCAGTTCTTC.